A single sample is the source of the 32 T cell receptor beta chains below, sequenced in a study of shared clonotypes between healthy human individuals. Profiling relied on immunoSEQ multiplex PCR, and the TCRdb table lists in-frame clones only, not all of them. Among millions of clones listed, 90% to 95% were seen once. Sequencing was done on a sample of naive CD4+ T cells sorted from blood. Documented subset: CD45RA+ positively selected. Every receptor here comes from a man younger than 35 in good health.

V usage is TRBV28 and J usage is TRBJ1-5; D not certain. This CDR3 has 13 residues. V lost 1 base to trimming and J lost 8 bases, with 9 bases between them. Looked up from germline, CDR1 is MDHEN and CDR2 is SYDVKM. The CDR3 bases are TGTGCCAGCAGTTTATCCTGGTGGGAGCCCCAGCATTTT. Protein sequence: CASSLSWWEPQHF. The variable domain in full, with the rest retrieved from reference TRBV28 and TRBJ1-5, is DVKVTQSSRYLVKRTGEKVFLECVQDMDHENMFWYRQDPGLGLRLIYFSYDVKMKEKGDIPEGYSVSREKKERFSLILESASTNQTSMYLCASSLSWWEPQHFGDGTRLSIL.

J is TRBJ1-1 and V is TRBV5-4; no clear D gene. The V end lost 4 bases, the J end lost 5 bases, and 15 bases lay between the germline ends. Per the germline V gene, CDR1 is SGHNT and CDR2 is YYREEE (reference sequence). This CDR3 has 14 residues. CDR3 sequence: CASSTQGRATEAFF. The DNA of the CDR3 is TGTGCCAGCAGCACGCAAGGACGGGCTACTGAAGCTTTCTTT.

Comments on this clone: Within the sample, other DNA sequences also encode this same CDR3. The V call is TRBV5-1, the J call TRBJ1-3; no clear D gene. V lost 0 bases and J lost 4, with 11 bases in between. CDR3 length equals 15 residues. The germline V gene has CDR1 SGHRS and CDR2 YFSETQ. The CDR3 DNA is TGCGCCAGCAGCTTGGATACGGGGTCGGGAAACACCATATATTTT. Its translation is CASSLDTGSGNTIYF. The full variable domain, rest sourced from reference TRBV5-1 and TRBJ1-3, is KAGVTQTPRYLIKTRGQQVTLSCSPISGHRSVSWYQQTPGQGLQFLFEYFSETQRNKGNFPGRFSGRQFSNSRSEMNVSTLELGDSALYLCASSLDTGSGNTIYFGEGSWLTVV.

The chain has TRBV2 and TRBJ2-7; the match to TRBD2 covers 7 bases. The CDR3 length is 14 residues. J gave up 2 bases and V 5 bases, and 6 bases lay outside the gene matches. Germline V gene lookup returns CDR1 SNHLY and CDR2 FYNNEI. The CDR3 protein is CASSPGLGPYEQYF. The CDR3 DNA sequence: TGTGCCAGCAGTCCTGGACTAGGCCCCTACGAGCAGTACTTC.

The chain employs TRBV5-1 and TRBJ2-7, with 7 bases aligning to TRBD1. V dropped 4 bases and J dropped 4; count of bases not matched to a gene: 8. Germline assignment: CDR1 SGHRS and CDR2 YFSETQ. The CDR3 runs 14 residues. The CDR3 loop is CASSAGTATYEQYF. The CDR3 DNA reads as TGCGCCAGCAGCGCCGGGACAGCAACTTACGAGCAGTACTTC.

With regard to this clone: This specimen includes other DNA sequences encoding the same CDR3. The V and J genes are TRBV28 and TRBJ1-2; TRBD1 matches at 9 bases. J lost 8 bases, V lost 5 bases, and 6 bases had no gene match. Germline assignment: CDR1 MDHEN and CDR2 SYDVKM. This CDR3 comprises 13 residues. The CDR3 region is CASSLGTGRGYTF. CDR3 sequence (DNA): TGTGCCAGCAGTCTCGGGACAGGGAGAGGCTACACCTTC.

V and J are TRBV6-4 and TRBJ2-7; weak D call: TRBD2 (6 bases). The germline CDR1 and CDR2 sequences are MRHNA and SNTAGT. V was pared by 2 bases and J by 0 bases, with 11 bases between. This CDR3 has 15 residues. CDR3 sequence reads: CASSDPTGSSYEQYF. The CDR3 DNA reads as TGTGCCAGCAGTGACCCCACCGGGAGCTCCTACGAGCAGTACTTC.

The chain couples TRBV15 to TRBJ2-4, with D possibly matching TRBD1 (5 bases). This CDR3 is 16 amino acids long. The germline V gene encodes CDR1 LNHNV and CDR2 YYDKDF (reference sequence). V lost 0 bases and J 2 bases, leaving 11 bases between the germline ends. CDR3: CATSRDLRGSKNIQYF. CDR3 DNA sequence: TGTGCCACCAGCAGAGATTTAAGGGGCTCCAAAAACATTCAGTACTTC.

Worth noting for this clone: In the same sample, other DNA sequences code for this CDR3. The V and J genes are TRBV5-4 and TRBJ2-4; D call uncertain. Deletions cut 0 bases from V and 0 bases from J, with 4 bases between. CDR1 and CDR2 (germline): SGHNT, YYREEE (reference sequence). CDR3 size: 14 residues. CDR3 bases: TGTGCCAGCAGCTTGGGGGTAGCCAAAAACATTCAGTACTTC. Translating it yields CASSLGVAKNIQYF.

To note about this clone: This specimen includes other DNA sequences encoding the same CDR3. This sequence joins TRBV19 and TRBJ1-5; 9 nucleotides line up with TRBD1. Germline trimming cut 3 bases from V and 1 base from J; bases unmatched to any gene: 1. The CDR3 has 15 amino acids. CDR1 LNHDA and CDR2 SQIVND come from the germline V gene (reference sequence). CDR3 residues: CASSIGTGSNQPQHF. CDR3 in DNA: TGTGCCAGTAGTATTGGGACAGGGAGCAATCAGCCCCAGCATTTT.

This clone showed up just once. The chain combines TRBV27 with TRBJ2-4; 10 nucleotides line up with TRBD1. J gave up 4 bases and V 5 bases, and 5 bases lay outside the gene matches. Germline CDR1 is MNHEY and CDR2 is SMNVEV (reference sequence). This CDR3 has 15 residues. The CDR3 region is CASSPKGQGKNIQYF. CDR3 sequence (DNA): TGTGCCAGCAGTCCAAAGGGACAGGGGAAAAACATTCAGTACTTC.

The chain employs TRBV5-8 and TRBJ1-6; no clear D. Trimming cost V 0 bases and J 0 bases, with 10 bases left between them. Germline-derived CDR1 and CDR2 are SGHTS and YDEGEE. The CDR3 extends over 17 amino acids. The CDR3 DNA reads TGTGCCAGCAGCTTGGAGGGAGGGCGCTCCTATAATTCACCCCTCCACTTT. This sequence encodes CASSLEGGRSYNSPLHF. The full variable domain, with the rest looked up from reference TRBV5-8 and TRBJ1-6, is EAGVTQSPTHLIKTRGQQATLRCSPISGHTSVYWYQQALGLGLQFLLWYDEGEERNRGNFPPRFSGRQFPNYSSELNVNALELEDSALYLCASSLEGGRSYNSPLHFGNGTRLTVT.

V usage is TRBV4-2 and J usage is TRBJ2-1, with 7 nucleotides matching TRBD1. This CDR3 is 16 amino acids long. Germline CDR1 reads LGHNA; CDR2 reads YNFKEQ. V was clipped by 3 bases and J by 6 bases; unmatched bases: 11. CDR3 region: CASSHLGPSGGNEQFF. In DNA form, the CDR3 reads TGTGCCAGCAGCCACCTAGGACCCTCAGGGGGCAATGAGCAGTTCTTC.

This clone was recorded a few times. The chain links TRBV25-1 to TRBJ2-7, with D unresolved. There are 13 residues in the CDR3. Between the trimmed V and J ends, which lost 4 bases and 7 bases, there was a span of 14 bases. CDR1 is MGHDK and CDR2 is SYGVNS in the germline V gene. The CDR3, as DNA: TGTGCCAGCAGTGGAGTAGCCCGCCGGGAGCAGTACTTC. Translated: CASSGVARREQYF.

In DNA, the CDR3 is TGTGCCAGCAGCCCCCCAACAACCACAGATACGCAGTATTTT. Translated: CASSPPTTTDTQYF. V gene TRBV5-4 combines with J gene TRBJ2-3; D not resolved. Trimming took 4 bases from V and 2 from J, leaving 11 bases between them. In germline, CDR1 is SGHNT, CDR2 YYREEE (reference sequence). This CDR3 contains 14 residues.

This clone appeared once. The V gene is TRBV28, the J gene TRBJ2-7, with D possibly being TRBD1 (6 bases). Germline-derived CDR1 and CDR2 are MDHEN and SYDVKM. With 5 bases removed from V and 5 bases from J, the gap between germline ends came to 13 bases. The CDR3 runs to 13 residues. The CDR3 here is CASSDRYRHEQYF. Written as DNA, the CDR3 is TGTGCCAGCAGTGACAGGTATCGTCACGAGCAGTACTTC.

V gene TRBV5-1 combines with J gene TRBJ1-2, with 7 bases lining up with TRBD1. This CDR3 is built from 14 residues. V trimming: 4 bases; J trimming: 6 bases; junction bases outside the gene matches: 9. In germline, CDR1 is SGHRS, CDR2 YFSETQ. Here the CDR3 DNA reads TGCGCCAGCAGCACCGGACAGGCGTGGCATGGCTACACCTTC. It translates to CASSTGQAWHGYTF.

The gene calls are TRBV11-2 and TRBJ2-7; D is possibly TRBD1 (5 bases). The V and J ends lost 1 base and 1 base respectively, with 11 bases between them. CDR3 length equals 15 residues. Germline loops: CDR1 SGHAT, CDR2 FQNNGV. As DNA, the CDR3 is TGTGCCAGCAGCTTAGTGGCAGGGTTTTCCTACGAGCAGTACTTC. Amino acid sequence: CASSLVAGFSYEQYF.

As to this clone: This sample includes further DNA sequences coding for the same CDR3. This chain uses TRBV27 with TRBJ1-6; possibly TRBD1 for D (5 bases). The CDR3 is 14 amino acids. Deletions cut 2 bases from V and 7 bases from J, with 9 bases between. Germline CDR1 and CDR2: MNHEY and SMNVEV (reference sequence). The CDR3 DNA reads as TGTGCCAGCAGTTTAAGGCAGGGCAATTCACCCCTCCACTTT. This codes for CASSLRQGNSPLHF.

About this clone itself: This CDR3 is also generated by other DNA sequences in the sample. The V gene is TRBV18, the J gene TRBJ2-5, with TRBD1 identical over 7 bases. CDR3 length equals 14 residues. With 2 bases clipped from V and 5 bases from J, the junction kept 5 bases outside the gene matches. CDR1 KGHSH and CDR2 LQKENI come from the germline V gene. CDR3 residues: CASSPDRVGETQYF. The DNA for the CDR3 is TGTGCCAGCTCACCAGACAGGGTTGGCGAGACCCAGTACTTC.

The chain uses TRBV18 and TRBJ2-7, with D unclear. V lost 0 bases and J 6 bases, leaving 15 bases between the germline ends. The V gene's germline CDR1 is KGHSH and CDR2 LQKENI. This CDR3 spans 15 amino acids. CDR3 DNA: TGTGCCAGCTCACCACCGGCCAACCGGGTCGGCGAGCAGTACTTC. This sequence encodes CASSPPANRVGEQYF.

Comment on this clone: The same CDR3 can be traced to other DNA sequences in this sample. This rearrangement joins TRBV30 to TRBJ2-7; possible D gene TRBD1, 5 bases. The CDR3 is 12 amino acids. The germline V gene has CDR1 GTSNPN and CDR2 SVGIG (reference sequence). V lost 3 bases and J lost 3, with 9 bases in between. The CDR3 protein is CAWRDTFYEQYF. For the CDR3, the DNA is TGTGCCTGGAGGGACACCTTCTACGAGCAGTACTTC.

In its sample, this clone was seen once. Other DNA sequences from this sample encode an identical CDR3 as well. The chain joins TRBV30 to TRBJ2-1, with 15 bases identical to TRBD2. Germline loops: CDR1 GTSNPN, CDR2 SVGIG (reference sequence). There are 16 residues in the CDR3. V dropped 3 bases and J dropped 4; count of bases not matched to a gene: 4. The CDR3 bases are TGTGCCTGGAGCCCTGGACTAGCGGGAGGGTACAATGAGCAGTTCTTC. Translated: CAWSPGLAGGYNEQFF. Using reference TRBV30 and TRBJ2-1 for the parts outside the CDR3, the full variable domain is SQTIHQWPATLVQPVGSPLSLECTVEGTSNPNLYWYRQAAGRGLQLLFYSVGIGQISSEVPQNLSASRPQDRQFILSSKKLLLSDSGFYLCAWSPGLAGGYNEQFFGPGTRLTVL.

The chain combines TRBV5-1 with TRBJ1-1; no firm D call. V shed 4 bases and J shed 1 base, with 20 bases lying between them. The CDR3 consists of 17 residues. Per germline, CDR1 SGHRS and CDR2 YFSETQ. The chain's CDR3 is CASSRPDEKGSNTEAFF. The CDR3 DNA sequence: TGCGCCAGCAGCCGTCCAGACGAGAAAGGATCGAACACTGAAGCTTTCTTT.

This clone was recorded a few times. The chain links TRBV6-6 to TRBJ1-4; D is perhaps TRBD1 (6 bases). The CDR3 is 16 amino acids. CDR1 is MNHNY, CDR2 SVGAGI, per germline (reference sequence). With 1 base removed from V and 3 bases from J, the gap between germline ends came to 12 bases. CDR3 DNA: TGTGCCAGCAGTTACTTTGGGGGGCGGGCTAATGAAAAACTGTTTTTT. It yields the protein CASSYFGGRANEKLFF.

Points on this clone: Different DNA sequences within this sample yield the same CDR3. This chain joins TRBV7-3 and TRBJ2-5, with TRBD2 matching 12 bases. With V trimmed by 5 bases and J by 2 bases, 3 bases remained unmatched. The CDR3 spans 15 residues. Looked up from germline, CDR1 is SGHTA and CDR2 is FQGTGA. CDR3 DNA sequence: TGTGCCAGCAGCCCGACTAGCGGGGGACAAGAGACCCAGTACTTC. Translation gives CASSPTSGGQETQYF.

This clone came up once. The V call is TRBV5-1, the J call TRBJ2-1, with no clear D. The CDR3 has 15 residues. The V gene's germline CDR1 is SGHRS and CDR2 YFSETQ. V was cut by 3 bases and J by 0 bases, with 10 bases left in between. The CDR3 sequence is CASSSDVGSYNEQFF. The CDR3 DNA reads as TGCGCCAGCAGCTCTGATGTGGGCTCCTACAATGAGCAGTTCTTC.

The chain recombines TRBV12-5 with TRBJ1-2, with a weak D call TRBD1 (5 bases). V gave up 6 bases and J gave up 2 bases, with 10 bases separating them. Germline V gene data show CDR1 as LGHNT and CDR2 as FRNRAP. The length of the CDR3 is 13 residues. DNA of the CDR3: TGTGCTAGTGGCCTTGGGGGGAACTATGGCTACACCTTC. Translation gives CASGLGGNYGYTF.

V and J are TRBV29-1 and TRBJ1-1, with D uncertain. There are 15 residues in the CDR3. From germline, CDR1 is SQVTM and CDR2 ANQGSEA. V dropped 4 bases and J dropped 0 bases, with 15 bases sitting between them. CDR3: CSVVVIEAMNTEAFF. CDR3 sequence (DNA): TGCAGCGTTGTGGTGATAGAAGCGATGAACACTGAAGCTTTCTTT.

V usage is TRBV2 and J usage is TRBJ2-4; D gene unclear. The CDR3 runs 15 residues. The V end was cut by 3 bases, the J end by 0 bases, with 9 bases between. The germline V gene encodes CDR1 SNHLY and CDR2 FYNNEI. The CDR3 here is CASSETSLAKNIQYF. CDR3 DNA sequence: TGTGCCAGCAGTGAGACTTCTCTAGCCAAAAACATTCAGTACTTC.

The V call is TRBV10-1, the J call TRBJ2-2; D is unresolved. The length of the CDR3 is 13 residues. CDR1 is WNHNN, CDR2 SYGVQD, per germline (reference sequence). Trimming shortened V by 0 bases and J by 9 bases, and 8 bases separated the two germline ends. CDR3 region: CASSESGSRELFF. The CDR3 bases are TGCGCCAGCAGTGAGTCAGGGTCCCGGGAGCTGTTTTTT.

The chain is built from TRBV20-1 and TRBJ2-1; D is uncertain. The CDR3 covers 11 residues. With 2 bases removed from V and 6 bases from J, the gap between germline ends came to 5 bases. The germline V gene encodes CDR1 DFQATT and CDR2 SNEGSKA (reference sequence). The CDR3 here is CSARTVNEQFF. The CDR3, as DNA: TGCAGTGCTAGAACCGTCAATGAGCAGTTCTTC.